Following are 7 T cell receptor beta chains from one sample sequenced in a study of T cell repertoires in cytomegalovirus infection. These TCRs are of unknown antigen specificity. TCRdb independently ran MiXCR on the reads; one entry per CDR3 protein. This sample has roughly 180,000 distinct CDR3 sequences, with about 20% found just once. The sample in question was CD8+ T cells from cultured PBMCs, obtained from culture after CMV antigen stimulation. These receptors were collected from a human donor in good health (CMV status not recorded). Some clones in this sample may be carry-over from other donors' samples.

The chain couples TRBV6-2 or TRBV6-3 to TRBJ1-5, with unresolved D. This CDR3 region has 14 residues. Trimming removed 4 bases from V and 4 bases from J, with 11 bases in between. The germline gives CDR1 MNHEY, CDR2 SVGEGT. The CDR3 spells CASSWSGENQPQHF. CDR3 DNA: TGTGCCAGCAGTTGGTCCGGGGAGAATCAGCCCCAGCATTTT.

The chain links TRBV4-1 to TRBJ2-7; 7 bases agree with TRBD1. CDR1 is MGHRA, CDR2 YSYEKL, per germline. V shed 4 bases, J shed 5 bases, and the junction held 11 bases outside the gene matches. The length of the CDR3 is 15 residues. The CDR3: CASSLVGDRANEQYF. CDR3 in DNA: TGCGCCAGCAGCCTCGTGGGAGACAGGGCGAACGAGCAGTACTTC.

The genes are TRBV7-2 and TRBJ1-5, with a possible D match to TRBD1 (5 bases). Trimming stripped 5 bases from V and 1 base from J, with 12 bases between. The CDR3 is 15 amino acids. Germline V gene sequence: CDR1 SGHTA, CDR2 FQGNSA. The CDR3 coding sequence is TGTGCCAGCAGCAAAAGGGACGGGAGCAATCAGCCCCAGCATTTT. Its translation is CASSKRDGSNQPQHF.

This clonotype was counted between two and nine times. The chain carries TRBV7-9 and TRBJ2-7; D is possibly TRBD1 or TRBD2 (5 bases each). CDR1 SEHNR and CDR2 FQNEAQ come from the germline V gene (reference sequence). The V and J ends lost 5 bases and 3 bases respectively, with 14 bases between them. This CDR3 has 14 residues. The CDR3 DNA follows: TGTGCCAGCAGCCCCGGGGCATTAAGCTACGAGCAGTACTTC. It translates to CASSPGALSYEQYF.

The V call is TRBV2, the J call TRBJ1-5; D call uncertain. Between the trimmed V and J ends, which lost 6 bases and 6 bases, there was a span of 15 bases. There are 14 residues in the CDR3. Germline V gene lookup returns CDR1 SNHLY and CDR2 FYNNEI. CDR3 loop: CASSPPGGSQPQHF. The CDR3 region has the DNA TGTGCCAGCAGCCCCCCAGGAGGTTCTCAGCCCCAGCATTTT. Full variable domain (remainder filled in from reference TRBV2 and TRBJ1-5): EPEVTQTPSHQVTQMGQEVILRCVPISNHLYFYWYRQILGQKVEFLVSFYNNEISEKSEIFDDQFSVERPDGSNFTLKIRSTKLEDSAMYFCASSPPGGSQPQHFGDGTRLSIL.

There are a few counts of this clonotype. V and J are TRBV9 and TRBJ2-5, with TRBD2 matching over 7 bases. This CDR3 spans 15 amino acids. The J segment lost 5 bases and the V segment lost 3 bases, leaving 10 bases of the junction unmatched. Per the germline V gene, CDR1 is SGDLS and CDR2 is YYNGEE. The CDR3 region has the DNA TGTGCCAGCAGCGCTGAGGCACTAGCGAGGGAGACCCAGTACTTC. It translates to CASSAEALARETQYF.

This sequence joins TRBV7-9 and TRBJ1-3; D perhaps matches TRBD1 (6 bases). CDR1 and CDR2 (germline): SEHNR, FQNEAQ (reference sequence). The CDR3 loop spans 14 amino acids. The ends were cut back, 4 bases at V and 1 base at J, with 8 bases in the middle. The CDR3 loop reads CASSSQGSGNTIYF. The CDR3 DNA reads TGTGCCAGCAGCTCACAGGGTTCTGGAAACACCATATATTTT. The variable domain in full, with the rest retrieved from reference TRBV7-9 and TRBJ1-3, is DTGVSQNPRHKITKRGQNVTFRCDPISEHNRLYWYRQTLGQGPEFLTYFQNEAQLEKSRLLSDRFSAERPKGSFSTLEIQRTEQGDSAMYLCASSSQGSGNTIYFGEGSWLTVV.